The clone carrying this TCR beta chain was observed a few times. The V segment lost 1 base and the J segment 4 bases; nucleotides outside the gene matches: 6. This CDR3 has 15 residues. CDR1 is LGHNT, CDR2 FRNRAP, per germline. These data originate in a study of control samples from healthy donors and cancer patients. Assay used: immunoSEQ multiplex PCR; TCRdb lists only in-frame clones, some missing. The data show around 75,000 clones, under 90% seen once. J is TRBJ1-1 and V is TRBV12-5; 7 bases line up with TRBD1. The sequencing input was blood. This TCR derives from a man in his fifties in good health. In DNA form, the CDR3 reads TGTGCTAGTGGTTTGGGAGGGAACAGGGGCACTGAAGCTTTCTTT. Protein sequence: CASGLGGNRGTEAFF.